The 7 T cell receptor beta chains presented below share a single source sample, sequenced in a study of cytomegalovirus exposure and HLA in healthy donors. Sequenced by immunoSEQ multiplex PCR; TCRdb stores in-frame clones only, minus some. The repertoire holds some 120,000 clones, with 80% to 90% as singletons. Sequencing was carried out using PBMCs. The receptors originated from a woman aged 18-29 years in good health and CMV-seronegative.

The gene calls are TRBV28 and TRBJ2-7; D might be TRBD2 (6 bases). CDR3 length equals 16 residues. Per the germline V gene, CDR1 is MDHEN and CDR2 is SYDVKM. The V gene lost 3 bases and the J gene lost 0 bases, with 15 bases spanning the gap. The CDR3 loop reads CASSFKLNGSSYEQYF. The CDR3 region has the DNA TGTGCCAGCAGTTTTAAGCTTAACGGGAGCTCCTACGAGCAGTACTTC.

The J gene is TRBJ1-3, the V gene TRBV6-1; D is unclear. The V end lost 4 bases, the J end lost 4 bases, and 11 bases lay between the germline ends. This CDR3 spans 14 amino acids. Germline assignment: CDR1 MNHNS and CDR2 SASEGT. The CDR3 protein is CASSVDYSGNTIYF. As DNA, the CDR3 is TGTGCCAGCAGTGTCGACTATAGCGGAAACACCATATATTTT.

Remarks on this clone: At the DNA level, this CDR3 is encoded by other sequences in the same sample as well. V gene TRBV5-6 combines with J gene TRBJ2-7; TRBD2 might be the D (5 bases). Germline values: CDR1 SGHDT, CDR2 YYEEEE. There are 13 residues in the CDR3. V was shortened by 2 bases and J by 0 bases, with 6 bases between the two germline ends. The DNA of the CDR3 is TGTGCCAGCAGCTTAGGGAGCTCCTACGAGCAGTACTTC. It specifies CASSLGSSYEQYF.

The rearrangement uses TRBV6-6 and TRBJ1-5, with D hard to call. Trimming cost V 2 bases and J 1 base, with 9 bases left between them. In germline, CDR1 is MNHNY, CDR2 SVGAGI (reference sequence). The CDR3 covers 15 residues. The CDR3 DNA follows: TGTGCCAGCAGTTACCTCCACACAAGCAATCAGCCCCAGCATTTT. It encodes CASSYLHTSNQPQHF.

Remarks on this clone: Additional DNA sequences in this sample encode the identical CDR3. CDR3 region: CASSLGGGNQPQHF. As DNA, the CDR3 is TGTGCCAGCAGCTTGGGAGGGGGCAATCAGCCCCAGCATTTT. The chain combines TRBV7-8 with TRBJ1-5; a weak D match, TRBD1 (5 bases). The V gene's germline CDR1 is SGHVS and CDR2 FQNEAQ. V lost 3 bases, J lost 2 bases, and 8 bases lay in between. There are 14 residues in the CDR3.

The chain combines TRBV19 with TRBJ2-7; 9 positions match TRBD1. The CDR3 loop spans 13 amino acids. Trimming took 9 bases from V and 4 from J; bases not matched to a gene: 7. CDR1 is LNHDA and CDR2 is SQIVND in the germline V gene (reference sequence). CDR3 sequence: CASTTGTGYEQYF. The CDR3 nucleotides read TGTGCCAGCACCACCGGGACAGGGTACGAGCAGTACTTC. Filled out from reference TRBV19 and TRBJ2-7, the complete variable domain reads DGGITQSPKYLFRKEGQNVTLSCEQNLNHDAMYWYRQDPGQGLRLIYYSQIVNDFQKGDIAEGYSVSREKKESFPLTVTSAQKNPTAFYLCASTTGTGYEQYFGPGTRLTVT.

The V and J genes are TRBV9 and TRBJ1-5, with D maybe TRBD1 (6 bases). With 3 bases removed from V and 7 bases from J, the gap between germline ends came to 14 bases. The length of the CDR3 is 14 residues. In germline, CDR1 is SGDLS, CDR2 YYNGEE. The CDR3 is CASSAGAKMQPQHF. As DNA, the CDR3 is TGTGCCAGCAGCGCAGGGGCCAAGATGCAGCCCCAGCATTTT. The full variable domain, completed using reference TRBV9 and TRBJ1-5, is DSGVTQTPKHLITATGQRVTLRCSPRSGDLSVYWYQQSLDQGLQFLIQYYNGEERAKGNILERFSAQQFPDLHSELNLSSLELGDSALYFCASSAGAKMQPQHFGDGTRLSIL.